This entry lists 13 T cell receptor beta chains sequenced from one sample in a study of CD8+CD57+ T cells in acquired aplastic anemia. Genomic DNA constituted the template upon which TCR beta VDJ and CDR3 profiling was performed. Via MiXCR, TCRdb re-called the reads, giving one row per CDR3 protein. This table has fewer than 250,000 distinct CDR3 sequences, 40% to 60% appearing once. CD8+CD57+ cell expansion had been shown by flow cytometry in patients chosen for sequencing. Sample: sorted CD4+, CD8+, or CD8+CD57+ T cells (not recorded which) from PBMCs. The receptors were gathered from a human donor with aplastic anemia.

The chain joins TRBV5-1 to TRBJ1-2, with 7 nucleotides matching TRBD1. This CDR3 is 14 amino acids long. Germline V gene data show CDR1 as SGHRS and CDR2 as YFSETQ. J lost 4 bases, V lost 0 bases, and 3 bases had no gene match. The CDR3 DNA is TGCGCCAGCAGCTTGGCTTGGGACAGCTATGGCTACACCTTC. It codes for CASSLAWDSYGYTF. Based on the CDR3 plus reference TRBV5-1 and TRBJ1-2, the full variable domain is KAGVTQTPRYLIKTRGQQVTLSCSPISGHRSVSWYQQTPGQGLQFLFEYFSETQRNKGNFPGRFSGRQFSNSRSEMNVSTLELGDSALYLCASSLAWDSYGYTFGSGTRLTVV.

The chain combines TRBV5-6 with TRBJ2-3; D not resolved. The CDR3 totals 12 residues. The germline V and J ends were trimmed by 0 bases and 6 bases, with 5 bases remaining between them. CDR1 and CDR2 (germline): SGHDT, YYEEEE. The CDR3 bases are TGTGCCAGCAGCTTGGCCGCGGATACGCAGTATTTT. Its translation is CASSLAADTQYF.

This clonotype was found a few times. The chain couples TRBV19 to TRBJ2-7, with 11 bases lining up with TRBD1. V was pared by 6 bases and J by 6 bases, with 7 bases of the junction left unmatched. This CDR3 contains 14 residues. Looked up from germline, CDR1 is LNHDA and CDR2 is SQIVND (reference sequence). In nucleotides, the CDR3 is TGTGCCAGTAGAATGGGACAGGGGGGCGTCGAGCAGTACTTC. This encodes CASRMGQGGVEQYF.

About this clonotype: Mismatch with germline at one junction end may stem from a read error. The chain uses TRBV11-1 and TRBJ2-7, with D tentatively TRBD2 (5 bases). Germline V lookup: CDR1 SGHAT, CDR2 FQDESV (reference sequence). There are 14 residues in the CDR3. This CDR3 reads CASSLGTRGYEQYF. Here the CDR3 DNA reads TGTGCCAGCAGTTTAGGAACCCGGGGCTACGAGCAGTACTTC.

The gene calls are TRBV7-2 and TRBJ1-6; 10 bases map to TRBD1. Germline CDR1 reads SGHTA; CDR2 reads FQGNSA. This CDR3 has 15 residues. After removal of 6 bases from V and 9 bases from J, the junction contained 8 bases not matched to a gene. CDR3 in amino acids: CASSMTGGEGSPLHF. CDR3 sequence (DNA): TGTGCCAGCAGTATGACAGGGGGCGAGGGTTCACCCCTCCACTTT.

Details on this clonotype: At one end the junction does not follow the germline gene, possibly because of a read error. The rearrangement joins TRBV5-1 to TRBJ1-5; a weak D match, TRBD1 (6 bases). Germline CDR1 and CDR2: SGHRS and YFSETQ. The CDR3 runs 15 residues. The CDR3 spells CASSFLTGGNSPQHF. The CDR3 DNA reads as TGTGCCAGCAGCTTTCTGACAGGAGGGAATTCACCCCAGCATTTT.

At least ten counts were recorded for this clonotype. V is TRBV20-1 and J is TRBJ1-1; D perhaps matches TRBD1 (6 bases). V was shortened by 4 bases and J by 1 base, with 19 bases between the two germline ends. The CDR3 loop spans 16 amino acids. The V gene's germline CDR1 is DFQATT and CDR2 SNEGSKA (reference sequence). CDR3 in DNA: TGCAGTGCTACCCCTGAGGGCCTCAGGGGGAACACTGAAGCTTTCTTT. Amino acids: CSATPEGLRGNTEAFF.

This clonotype showed up just once. A clone one base away is much larger, so this may be a read error. The chain links TRBV7-9 to TRBJ1-3; unclear D gene. V was trimmed by 8 bases and J by 4 bases, leaving 18 bases between them. CDR1 and CDR2 from the germline V gene are SEHNR and FQNEAQ (reference sequence). The CDR3 consists of 15 residues. The CDR3 here is CASGLGSEEGNTIYF. CDR3 sequence (DNA): TGTGCCAGCGGCCTCGGGAGCGAGGAGGGAAACACCATATATTTT.

The chain recombines TRBV7-2 with TRBJ1-2, with 7 bases identical to TRBD1. V was clipped by 1 base and J by 6 bases; unmatched bases: 8. CDR3 size: 15 residues. Germline V gives CDR1 SGHTA, CDR2 FQGNSA. The CDR3 loop reads CASSLEVRGIDGYTF. The CDR3 nucleotides read TGTGCCAGCAGCTTAGAAGTCAGGGGGATAGATGGCTACACCTTC.

As for this clonotype: A much larger clone sits a single nucleotide away, making a read error possible. This rearrangement joins TRBV20-1 to TRBJ1-1; TRBD1 matches 11 bases. CDR1 DFQATT and CDR2 SNEGSKA come from the germline V gene (reference sequence). V lost 2 bases to trimming and J lost 6 bases; unmatched junction nucleotides: 8. This CDR3 is built from 15 residues. The DNA of the CDR3 is TGCAGTGCTAGAAACCCGGGACAGGGGGGCGCTGAAGCTTTCTTT. This sequence encodes CSARNPGQGGAEAFF.

This clonotype has a count of ten or more. The chain combines TRBV2 with TRBJ1-4; TRBD1 might be the D (5 bases). The germline V gene encodes CDR1 SNHLY and CDR2 FYNNEI. The ends were cut back, 6 bases at V and 4 bases at J, with 12 bases in the middle. The CDR3 extends over 14 amino acids. CDR3 sequence reads: CASRSAGGNEKLFF. CDR3 DNA sequence: TGTGCCAGCAGGTCAGCGGGGGGTAATGAAAAACTGTTTTTT.

The rearrangement links TRBV15 to TRBJ1-6; no clear D gene. V was pared by 5 bases and J by 8 bases, with 7 bases between. The germline V gene has CDR1 LNHNV and CDR2 YYDKDF (reference sequence). CDR3 length equals 12 residues. As DNA, the CDR3 is TGTGCCACCAGCGGAGGAGATTCACCCCTCCACTTT. Protein: CATSGGDSPLHF.

The J gene is TRBJ1-3, the V gene TRBV20-1; TRBD1 is a possible D gene (5 bases). Trimming shortened V by 1 base and J by 0 bases, and 13 bases separated the two germline ends. The CDR3 is 16 residues long. The V gene's germline CDR1 is DFQATT and CDR2 SNEGSKA (reference sequence). The CDR3 DNA reads TGCAGTGCTAGAGGCGGGGACGGCCACTCTGGAAACACCATATATTTT. It specifies CSARGGDGHSGNTIYF.